Listed below are T cell receptor beta chains from one sample, sequenced in a study of blood T cells in healthy people across ages. TCRdb re-analysed the 5' RACE reads in MiXCR, keeping a single row per CDR3 protein. The data show about 700,000 distinct CDR3 sequences, with 32% seen just once and 15% held by the top ten. Material for sequencing was blood. The source is an elderly woman in good health. The CDR3 runs from the conserved cysteine through the conserved F or W. Fields, in order: V gene, D gene, CDR3 protein. A D gene is named only where the DNA matches it firmly.

>TRBV4-1|TRBD1
CASSQGQGALGYTF
>TRBV7-8|TRBD2
CASSLDRGGLHEQYF
>TRBV15|NA
CATSRDLSGEETQYF
>TRBV5-4|TRBD2
CASTHGGAKQETQYF
>TRBV9|TRBD2
CASSVRSGAPYF
>TRBV5-4|TRBD1
CASSSTGANEQFF
>TRBV4-3|NA
CASSQSGTNTGELFF
>TRBV6-2/TRBV6-3|TRBD2
CASRGTREEQFF
>TRBV7-8|TRBD2
CASSTPGTILRDEQFF
>TRBV5-6|TRBD1
CASSFATGGGEQFF
>TRBV6-5|NA
CASSYLTGTRGTEAFF
>TRBV29-1|NA
CSGGGEYGYTF
>TRBV4-3|NA
CASSHGVNTEAFF
>TRBV12-3/TRBV12-4|NA
CASSVHGNTGELFF
>TRBV7-2|TRBD2
CASSTVGTSPHEQYF
>TRBV20-1|TRBD1
CSARKTGTVSEAFF
>TRBV5-6|TRBD2
CASSRGLAVSTDTQYF
>TRBV18|TRBD2
CASTLAGTDTQYF
>TRBV18|NA
CASSPTALSSYEQYF
>TRBV5-1|NA
CASRRGVNTEAFF
>TRBV4-2|TRBD1
CASSQDGTGPYEQYF
>TRBV4-1|NA
CASSQAAREGEKLFF
>TRBV12-3/TRBV12-4|TRBD1
CASRDRGRRYGYTF
>TRBV29-1|NA
CSVGPGTKGRRSYEQYF
>TRBV7-9|NA
CASSPRAVNYGYTF
>TRBV20-1|NA
CSARDPGTDTQYF
>TRBV7-2|NA
CASSPSPVNTEAFF
>TRBV20-1|TRBD2
CSARGTSGGSRRNEQFF
>TRBV30|NA
CAWSVGRGREQYF
>TRBV20-1|TRBD1
CSARDRPGNEQYF
>TRBV5-1|TRBD2
CASSPGLAEYEQYF
>TRBV10-3|TRBD2
CAIKGLAGDPYEQYF
>TRBV11-2|NA
CASSGTWREQYF
>TRBV3-1|NA
CASSFGVGDTEAFF
>TRBV5-1|NA
CASSLVSDMNYGYTF
>TRBV2|TRBD1
CASSEPGQGAHEQFF
>TRBV20-1|TRBD2
CSADKTSGFSNEQFF
>TRBV20-1|NA
CSAHHGSTSNQPQHF
>TRBV7-9|TRBD1
CASSLAGTGGLGGYGYTF
>TRBV5-1|TRBD1
CASSPEGQGGRNGYTF
>TRBV14|NA
CASSQERFYEQYF